This T cell receptor (beta chain) was captured by sequencing in a study of cytomegalovirus exposure and HLA in healthy donors. The study ran its PCR with 60 Vbeta and 13 Jbeta primers. This table comes from immunoSEQ multiplex PCR, and its TCRdb copy is limited to in-frame clones, with some not included. Of fewer than 120,000 clones listed, around 80% were seen once; the top ten hold around 15%. The CDR3 covers 14 residues. CDR1 is MNHNS and CDR2 is SASEGT in the germline V gene. V lost 3 bases and J 1 base, leaving 10 bases between the germline ends. This clone appeared a few times. Sequencing was performed on PBMCs. The chain links TRBV6-1 to TRBJ2-7, with no clear D. The receptor was derived from a man aged 30-40 years in good health and CMV-seropositive. CDR3 region: CASSEFGFSYEQYF. DNA for the CDR3: TGTGCCAGCAGTGAGTTCGGGTTTTCCTACGAGCAGTACTTC.